This T cell receptor (beta chain) was sequenced during a study of blood T cell repertoires in COVID-19. Background on the study: The cDNA or gDNA used as material had been derived from T cells, B-cell-depleted T cells, or PBMCs.

Methods used by the authors: From reference gene primer amplification, estimates of nucleated cell counts were derived. The assay was immunoSEQ multiplex PCR, and TCRdb's table has in-frame clones only and misses some. The V and J calls and clone size come from that table; D and trimming were worked out from the DNA. There are 140,000 to 150,000 clones in the sample; about 88% occur only once, and roughly 2.5% lies in the top ten. The germline gives CDR1 SGHRS, CDR2 YFSETQ. Trimming took 4 bases from V and 2 from J, leaving 19 bases between them. CDR3 length: 17 amino acids. Input material: peripheral blood. The V and J genes are TRBV5-1 and TRBJ2-1, with a possible D match to TRBD1 (5 bases). This receptor was taken from a human donor with acute or convalescent COVID-19. The donor label of this sample is uncertain. CDR3 DNA: TGCGCCAGCAGCGAGAAACCCCAGGGAACTCCCTACAATGAGCAGTTCTTC. Its protein is CASSEKPQGTPYNEQFF.